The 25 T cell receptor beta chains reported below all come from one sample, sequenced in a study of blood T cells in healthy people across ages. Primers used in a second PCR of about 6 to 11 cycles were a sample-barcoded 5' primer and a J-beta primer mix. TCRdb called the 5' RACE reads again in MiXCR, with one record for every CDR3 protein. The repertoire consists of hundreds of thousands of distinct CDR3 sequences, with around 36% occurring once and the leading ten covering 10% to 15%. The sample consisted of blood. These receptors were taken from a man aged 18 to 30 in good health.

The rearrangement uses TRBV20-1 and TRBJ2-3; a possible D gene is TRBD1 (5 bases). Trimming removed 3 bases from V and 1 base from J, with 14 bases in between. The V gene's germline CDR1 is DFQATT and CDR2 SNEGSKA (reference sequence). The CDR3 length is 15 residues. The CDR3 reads CSASQDRGGTDTQYF. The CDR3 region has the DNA TGCAGTGCTAGTCAAGACAGAGGCGGCACAGATACGCAGTATTTT.

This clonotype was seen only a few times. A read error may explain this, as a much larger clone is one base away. CDR3 DNA: TGCAGCGTTGATGGGGGCCGCTCCTACAATGAGCAGTACTTC. The encoded protein is CSVDGGRSYNEQYF. This chain joins TRBV29-1 and TRBJ2-1, with D possibly matching TRBD1 (6 bases). The J call may be incorrect, as the DNA end agrees better with TRBJ2-7. The CDR3 is 14 residues long. CDR1 and CDR2 from the germline V gene are SQVTM and ANQGSEA.

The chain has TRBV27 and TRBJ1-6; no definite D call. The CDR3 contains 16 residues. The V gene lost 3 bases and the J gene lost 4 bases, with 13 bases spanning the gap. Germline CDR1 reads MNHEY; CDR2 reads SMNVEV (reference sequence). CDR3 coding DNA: TGTGCCAGCAGTTTTCAGGCGGAACTTTATAATTCACCCCTCCACTTT. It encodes CASSFQAELYNSPLHF.

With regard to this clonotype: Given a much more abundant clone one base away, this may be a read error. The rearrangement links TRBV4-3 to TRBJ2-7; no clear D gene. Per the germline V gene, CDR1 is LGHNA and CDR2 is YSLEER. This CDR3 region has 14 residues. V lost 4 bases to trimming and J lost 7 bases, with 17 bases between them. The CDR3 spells CASSLESANNEQYF. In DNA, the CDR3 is TGCGCCAGCAGCCTAGAGTCGGCAAACAATGAGCAGTACTTC.

CDR3 DNA: TGTGCCAGCAGTTTTGGGGGGGCCGGCACCTACGAGCAGTACTTC. Its protein is CASSFGGAGTYEQYF. The chain has TRBV12-3 or TRBV12-4 and TRBJ2-7; D is perhaps TRBD2 (7 bases). CDR3 length: 15 amino acids. The V and J ends lost 3 bases and 2 bases respectively, with 14 bases between them.

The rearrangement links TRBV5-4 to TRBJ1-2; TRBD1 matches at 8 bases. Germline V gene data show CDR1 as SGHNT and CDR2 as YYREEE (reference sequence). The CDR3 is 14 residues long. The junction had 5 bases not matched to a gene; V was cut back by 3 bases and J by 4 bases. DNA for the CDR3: TGTGCCAGCAGCTCAGGGGGCGCGAGCTATGGCTACACCTTC. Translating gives CASSSGGASYGYTF.

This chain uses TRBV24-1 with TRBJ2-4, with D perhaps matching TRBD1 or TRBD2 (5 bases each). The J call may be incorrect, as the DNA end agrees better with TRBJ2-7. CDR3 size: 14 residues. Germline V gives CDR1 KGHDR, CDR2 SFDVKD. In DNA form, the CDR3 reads TGTGCCACCAGAGCTTCGGGACCACCCTACGAGCAGTACTTC. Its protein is CATRASGPPYEQYF.

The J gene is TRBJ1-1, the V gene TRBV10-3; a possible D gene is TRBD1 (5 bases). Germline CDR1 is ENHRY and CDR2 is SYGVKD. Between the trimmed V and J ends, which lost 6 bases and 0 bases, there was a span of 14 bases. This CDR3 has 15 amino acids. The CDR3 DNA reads TGTGCCATCAGACCAGCGGACAACATGAACACTGAAGCTTTCTTT. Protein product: CAIRPADNMNTEAFF.

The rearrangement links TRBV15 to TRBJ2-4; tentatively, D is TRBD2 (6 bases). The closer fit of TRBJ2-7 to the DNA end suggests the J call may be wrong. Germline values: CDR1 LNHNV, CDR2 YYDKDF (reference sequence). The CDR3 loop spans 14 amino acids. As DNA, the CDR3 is TGTGCCACCAGCATTCGGAGGGCCTCCTACGAGCAGTACTTC. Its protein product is CATSIRRASYEQYF.

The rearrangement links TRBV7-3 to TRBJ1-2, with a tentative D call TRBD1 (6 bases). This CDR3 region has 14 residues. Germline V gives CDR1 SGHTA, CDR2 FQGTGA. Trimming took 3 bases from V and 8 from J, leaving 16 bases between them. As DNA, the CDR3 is TGTGCCAGCAGCTTGACCGGGGGCCAGGAGGGCTACACCTTC. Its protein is CASSLTGGQEGYTF.

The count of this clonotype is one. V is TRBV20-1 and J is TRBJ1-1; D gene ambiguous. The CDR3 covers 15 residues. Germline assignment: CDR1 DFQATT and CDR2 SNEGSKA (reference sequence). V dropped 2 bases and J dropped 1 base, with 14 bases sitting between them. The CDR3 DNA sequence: TGCAGTGCTAGATCCCTTCTCACAGCGAACACTGAAGCTTTCTTT. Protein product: CSARSLLTANTEAFF.

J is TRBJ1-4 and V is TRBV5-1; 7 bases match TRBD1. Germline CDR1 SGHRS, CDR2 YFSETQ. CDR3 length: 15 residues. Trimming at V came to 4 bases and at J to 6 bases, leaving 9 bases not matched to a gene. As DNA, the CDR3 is TGCGCCAGCAGCCGCGACAGGGAGAATGATGAAAAACTGTTTTTT. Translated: CASSRDRENDEKLFF. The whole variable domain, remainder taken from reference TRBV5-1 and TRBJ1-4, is KAGVTQTPRYLIKTRGQQVTLSCSPISGHRSVSWYQQTPGQGLQFLFEYFSETQRNKGNFPGRFSGRQFSNSRSEMNVSTLELGDSALYLCASSRDRENDEKLFFGSGTQLSVL.

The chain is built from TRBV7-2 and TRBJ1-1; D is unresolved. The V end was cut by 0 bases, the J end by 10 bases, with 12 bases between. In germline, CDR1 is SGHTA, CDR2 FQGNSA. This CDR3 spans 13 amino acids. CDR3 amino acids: CASSLARQSRAFF. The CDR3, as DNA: TGTGCCAGCAGCTTAGCCCGGCAGTCTAGAGCTTTCTTT.

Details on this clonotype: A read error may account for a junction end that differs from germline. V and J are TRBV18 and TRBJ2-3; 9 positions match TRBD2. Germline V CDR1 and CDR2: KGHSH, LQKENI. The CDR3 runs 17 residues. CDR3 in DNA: TGTGTCAGCTCACGCGGTAGCGGGGGCGTTTTCACAGATACGCAGTATTTT. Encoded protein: CVSSRGSGGVFTDTQYF.

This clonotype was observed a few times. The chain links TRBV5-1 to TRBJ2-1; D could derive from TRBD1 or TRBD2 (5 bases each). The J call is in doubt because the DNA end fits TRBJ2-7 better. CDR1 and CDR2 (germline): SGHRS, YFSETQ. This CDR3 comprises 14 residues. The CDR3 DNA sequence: TGCGCCAGCAGCCGCCCGGGACCGTACAATGAGCAGTACTTC. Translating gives CASSRPGPYNEQYF.

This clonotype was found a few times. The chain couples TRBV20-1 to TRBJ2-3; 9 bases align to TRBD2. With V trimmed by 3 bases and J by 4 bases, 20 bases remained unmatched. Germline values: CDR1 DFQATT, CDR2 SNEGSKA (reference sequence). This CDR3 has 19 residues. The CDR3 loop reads CSASYSRGGPTKTPDTQYF. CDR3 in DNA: TGCAGTGCTAGTTACTCGCGGGGGGGCCCCACAAAAACCCCAGATACGCAGTATTTT.

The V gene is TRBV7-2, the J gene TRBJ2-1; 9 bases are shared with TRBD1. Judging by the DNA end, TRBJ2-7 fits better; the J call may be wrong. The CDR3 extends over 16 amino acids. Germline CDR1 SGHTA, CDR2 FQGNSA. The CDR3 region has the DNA TGTGCCAGCAGCGGGGGACAGGGACTCTCCTACAATGAGCAGTACTTC. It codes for CASSGGQGLSYNEQYF.

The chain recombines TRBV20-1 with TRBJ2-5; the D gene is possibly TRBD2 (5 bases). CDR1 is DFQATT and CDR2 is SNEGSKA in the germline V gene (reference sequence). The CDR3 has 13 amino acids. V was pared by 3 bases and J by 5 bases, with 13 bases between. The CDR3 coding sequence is TGCAGTGCTAGCGACACTAGGGCGGAGACCCAGTACTTC. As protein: CSASDTRAETQYF.

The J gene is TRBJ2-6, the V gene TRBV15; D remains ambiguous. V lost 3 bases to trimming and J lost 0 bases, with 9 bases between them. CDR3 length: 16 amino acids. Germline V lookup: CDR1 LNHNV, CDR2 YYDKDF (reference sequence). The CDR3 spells CATSRPGISGANVLTF. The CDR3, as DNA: TGTGCCACCAGCAGGCCTGGAATCTCTGGGGCCAACGTCCTGACTTTC.

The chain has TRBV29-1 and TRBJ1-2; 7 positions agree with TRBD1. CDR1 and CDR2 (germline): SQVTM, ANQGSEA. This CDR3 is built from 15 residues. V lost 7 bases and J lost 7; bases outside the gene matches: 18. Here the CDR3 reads CSASTGTDGTGGYTF. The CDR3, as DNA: TGCAGCGCCTCGACTGGGACAGACGGCACGGGTGGCTACACCTTC.

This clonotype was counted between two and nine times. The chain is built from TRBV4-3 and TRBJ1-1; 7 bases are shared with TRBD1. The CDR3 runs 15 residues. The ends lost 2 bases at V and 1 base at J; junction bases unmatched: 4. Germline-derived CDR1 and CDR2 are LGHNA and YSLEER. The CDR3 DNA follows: TGCGCCAGCAGCCAAACCCGGGACAGGAACACTGAAGCTTTCTTT. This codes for CASSQTRDRNTEAFF.

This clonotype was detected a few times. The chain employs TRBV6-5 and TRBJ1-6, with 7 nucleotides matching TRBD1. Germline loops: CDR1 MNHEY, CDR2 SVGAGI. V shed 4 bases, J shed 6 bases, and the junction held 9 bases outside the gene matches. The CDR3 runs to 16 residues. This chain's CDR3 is CASSSLPTGLNSPLHF. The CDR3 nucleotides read TGTGCCAGCAGTTCCTTACCGACAGGGCTTAATTCACCCCTCCACTTT.

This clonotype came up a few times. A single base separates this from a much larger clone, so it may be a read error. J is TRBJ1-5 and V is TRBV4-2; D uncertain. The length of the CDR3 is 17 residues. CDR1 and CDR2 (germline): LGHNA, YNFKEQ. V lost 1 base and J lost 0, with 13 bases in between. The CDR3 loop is CASSQGDRAGSNQPQHF. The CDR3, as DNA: TGTGCCAGCAGCCAAGGTGACCGGGCTGGTAGCAATCAGCCCCAGCATTTT.

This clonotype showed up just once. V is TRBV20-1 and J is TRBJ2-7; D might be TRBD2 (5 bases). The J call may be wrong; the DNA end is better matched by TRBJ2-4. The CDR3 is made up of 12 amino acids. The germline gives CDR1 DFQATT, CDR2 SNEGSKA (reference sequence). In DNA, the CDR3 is TGCAGTGCCCCGGGGTTGGGGAACATTCAGTACTTC. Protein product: CSAPGLGNIQYF.

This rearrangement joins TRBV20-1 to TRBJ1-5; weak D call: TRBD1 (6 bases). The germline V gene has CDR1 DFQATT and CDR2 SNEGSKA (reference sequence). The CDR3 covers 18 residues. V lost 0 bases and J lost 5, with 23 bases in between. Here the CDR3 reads CSARDIEVPQGIDQPQHF. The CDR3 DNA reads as TGCAGTGCTAGAGATATCGAAGTTCCGCAGGGGATAGATCAGCCCCAGCATTTT.